Presented here are 32 T cell receptor beta chains from one specimen sequenced in a study of cytomegalovirus exposure and HLA in healthy donors. The PCR had 60 Vbeta and 13 Jbeta primers. Using immunoSEQ multiplex PCR, the repertoire was profiled, and TCRdb retains in-frame clones only, with some absent. The data hold 130,000 or so clones, with over 70% observed a single time. Sequenced material: PBMCs. The receptors were sampled from a woman younger than 30 in good health and CMV-seronegative.

The CDR3 is CASSPRVDGYTF. CDR3 DNA sequence: TGTGCCAGCAGTCCTCGGGTGGATGGCTACACCTTC. The V and J genes are TRBV6-1 and TRBJ1-2; no firm D call. The CDR3 runs 12 residues. Trimming took off 5 bases at V and 6 bases at J, with 10 bases between the two ends. The V gene's germline CDR1 is MNHNS and CDR2 SASEGT.

The V gene is TRBV4-1, the J gene TRBJ1-1; a weak D match, TRBD1 (5 bases). This CDR3 contains 17 residues. Germline CDR1 reads MGHRA; CDR2 reads YSYEKL. Trimming pared 0 bases from V and 5 bases from J, leaving 19 bases between. CDR3 sequence reads: CASSQEPPSPGGTEAFF. The CDR3 DNA reads as TGCGCCAGCAGCCAAGAACCACCTAGCCCGGGGGGGACTGAAGCTTTCTTT.

V usage is TRBV10-2 and J usage is TRBJ2-1; D ambiguous. The germline V gene has CDR1 WSHSY and CDR2 SAAADI. V was clipped by 6 bases and J by 5 bases, with 5 bases between them. The CDR3 consists of 11 residues. CDR3 region: CASRSNNEQFF. The CDR3 DNA follows: TGCGCCAGCAGGAGTAACAATGAGCAGTTCTTC.

The V gene is TRBV18, the J gene TRBJ1-4; D gene uncertain. V shed 3 bases and J shed 0 bases, with 8 bases lying between them. The CDR3 consists of 15 residues. Germline V gene data show CDR1 as KGHSH and CDR2 as LQKENI. Here the CDR3 reads CASSPSGATNEKLFF. Written as DNA, the CDR3 is TGTGCCAGCTCACCCTCGGGTGCAACTAATGAAAAACTGTTTTTT.

The chain employs TRBV5-6 and TRBJ2-7, with TRBD1 matching 9 bases. The germline V gene has CDR1 SGHDT and CDR2 YYEEEE. V shed 4 bases and J 3 bases; nucleotides not matched to a gene: 5. The CDR3 extends over 14 amino acids. CDR3 amino acids: CASSRGTGRYEQYF. As DNA, the CDR3 is TGTGCCAGCAGCCGAGGGACAGGGCGCTACGAGCAGTACTTC.

This CDR3 is CAWTSGLGYNEQFF. In nucleotides, the CDR3 is TGTGCCTGGACTAGCGGGCTCGGCTACAATGAGCAGTTCTTC. The V and J genes are TRBV30 and TRBJ2-1, with TRBD2 matching 8 bases. The CDR3 sequence is 14 residues long. V shed 4 bases and J 3 bases; nucleotides not matched to a gene: 5. Germline CDR1 and CDR2: GTSNPN and SVGIG (reference sequence).

The V and J genes are TRBV5-1 and TRBJ1-5; no clear D gene. The germline CDR1 and CDR2 sequences are SGHRS and YFSETQ. Trimming removed 4 bases from V and 4 bases from J, with 9 bases in between. This CDR3 has 13 residues. CDR3 protein: CASSLSTNQPQHF. Written as DNA, the CDR3 is TGCGCCAGCAGCCTCTCAACTAATCAGCCCCAGCATTTT.

In DNA form, the CDR3 reads TGTGCCAGTAGTAAACGGACCGGGGAGCTGTTTTTT. Its protein product is CASSKRTGELFF. V is TRBV19 and J is TRBJ2-2; D remains unclear. CDR3 size: 12 residues. Germline V lookup: CDR1 LNHDA, CDR2 SQIVND (reference sequence). Between the trimmed V and J ends, which lost 4 bases and 5 bases, there was a span of 5 bases.

This clone was seen only once. The rearrangement uses TRBV9 and TRBJ2-5, with TRBD1 matching over 8 bases. The CDR3 has 15 amino acids. With V trimmed by 2 bases and J by 4 bases, 7 bases remained unmatched. The germline V gene encodes CDR1 SGDLS and CDR2 YYNGEE. The CDR3 sequence: CASSVGQVVGETQYF. The CDR3 bases are TGTGCCAGCAGCGTGGGACAGGTAGTAGGAGAGACCCAGTACTTC.

The rearrangement uses TRBV7-9 and TRBJ2-3, with D unresolved. The V end lost 5 bases, the J end lost 4 bases, and 7 bases lay between the germline ends. From germline, CDR1 is SEHNR and CDR2 FQNEAQ (reference sequence). The CDR3 has 12 amino acids. CDR3 DNA sequence: TGTGCCAGCAGCACGGTCCCAGATACGCAGTATTTT. Protein: CASSTVPDTQYF.

The chain carries TRBV29-1 and TRBJ1-1; D is unresolved. The germline V gene encodes CDR1 SQVTM and CDR2 ANQGSEA. Deletions cut 1 base from V and 2 bases from J, with 11 bases between. This CDR3 is built from 14 residues. CDR3 in amino acids: CSVEADYRNTEAFF. Here the CDR3 DNA reads TGCAGCGTTGAAGCGGACTATCGTAACACTGAAGCTTTCTTT.

The chain couples TRBV6-1 to TRBJ2-7; D possibly corresponds to TRBD1 (6 bases). Germline-derived CDR1 and CDR2 are MNHNS and SASEGT. The V end lost 5 bases, the J end lost 3 bases, and 17 bases lay between the germline ends. The CDR3 length is 15 residues. The CDR3 loop is CASSMVRGQIYEQYF. In DNA form, the CDR3 reads TGTGCCAGCAGTATGGTGAGAGGACAGATCTACGAGCAGTACTTC.

This chain uses TRBV4-1 with TRBJ2-5, with a weak D call TRBD1 (6 bases). The V end was cut by 0 bases, the J end by 5 bases, with 10 bases between. This CDR3 region has 14 residues. Germline CDR1 and CDR2: MGHRA and YSYEKL. The CDR3 loop is CASSQDRQGETQYF. The CDR3 DNA follows: TGCGCCAGCAGCCAAGATCGCCAGGGGGAGACCCAGTACTTC.

The gene calls are TRBV6-1 and TRBJ1-5; 7 nucleotides agree with TRBD1. The V segment lost 7 bases and the J segment 6 bases; nucleotides outside the gene matches: 9. The CDR3 is 14 amino acids. Germline values: CDR1 MNHNS, CDR2 SASEGT. The CDR3 DNA follows: TGTGCCAGCACCCAGGGGCAGGGGGGTCAGCCCCAGCATTTT. Protein sequence: CASTQGQGGQPQHF.

The chain's CDR3 is CAWSVALTDTFYTF. The CDR3 DNA follows: TGTGCCTGGAGTGTGGCCCTGACAGATACTTTCTACACCTTC. This chain links TRBV30 with TRBJ1-2; TRBD1 is a possible D gene (5 bases). This CDR3 region has 14 residues. The ends were cut back, 0 bases at V and 10 bases at J, with 18 bases in the middle. Germline V gene sequence: CDR1 GTSNPN, CDR2 SVGIG (reference sequence).

This clone was seen only a few times. This chain joins TRBV6-4 and TRBJ2-1; TRBD2 agrees at 11 bases. The V gene end was trimmed by 0 bases and the J gene end by 6 bases; junction bases not matched to a gene: 4. The CDR3 is 16 residues long. Germline CDR1 is MRHNA and CDR2 is SNTAGT. CDR3 nucleotides: TGTGCCAGCAGTGACTCCCTAGCGGGAGGACCCAATGAGCAGTTCTTC. This codes for CASSDSLAGGPNEQFF.

The chain has TRBV9 and TRBJ2-3, with D perhaps matching TRBD2 (6 bases). There are 14 residues in the CDR3. V dropped 1 base and J dropped 6 bases, with 12 bases sitting between them. Germline V gene lookup returns CDR1 SGDLS and CDR2 YYNGEE. This CDR3 reads CASSVLRERDTQYF. CDR3 in DNA: TGTGCCAGCAGCGTATTGCGGGAACGGGATACGCAGTATTTT.

In DNA form, the CDR3 reads TGCAGTGCTACCGACACCCACGAGCAGTACTTC. It encodes CSATDTHEQYF. The gene calls are TRBV20-1 and TRBJ2-7, with D hard to call. Germline CDR1 and CDR2: DFQATT and SNEGSKA (reference sequence). The CDR3 has 11 residues. Trimming left V 4 bases short and J 5 bases short, with 9 bases between.

The rearrangement joins TRBV6-5 to TRBJ2-5; D not certain. V was shortened by 6 bases and J by 5 bases, with 7 bases between the two germline ends. Germline loops: CDR1 MNHEY, CDR2 SVGAGI. The CDR3 spans 11 residues. DNA of the CDR3: TGTGCCAGCAGGTCCCCGGAGACCCAGTACTTC. Protein sequence: CASRSPETQYF.

This rearrangement joins TRBV4-1 to TRBJ2-7, with 8 bases that match TRBD2. This CDR3 has 16 residues. Trimming took 4 bases from V and 4 from J; bases not matched to a gene: 12. Germline-derived CDR1 and CDR2 are MGHRA and YSYEKL. DNA of the CDR3: TGCGCCAGCAGCCCTTTAGCGGGACCCGAAACTTACGAGCAGTACTTC. Translating it yields CASSPLAGPETYEQYF.

This clone appeared a few times. The genes are TRBV10-3 and TRBJ1-2; D not resolved. Germline V CDR1 and CDR2: ENHRY, SYGVKD. The CDR3 totals 15 residues. V was trimmed by 0 bases and J by 6 bases, leaving 14 bases between them. This CDR3 is CAISESRLDGDGYTF. CDR3 coding DNA: TGTGCCATCAGTGAGTCTAGACTGGACGGGGATGGCTACACCTTC.

The chain carries TRBV27 and TRBJ1-2; 7 bases are shared with TRBD1. Germline CDR1 and CDR2: MNHEY and SMNVEV (reference sequence). After removal of 6 bases from V and 7 bases from J, the junction contained 11 bases not matched to a gene. The length of the CDR3 is 14 residues. The CDR3 nucleotides read TGTGCCAGCAGCCCTGGACAGGAAGGGCTTGGCTACACCTTC. This codes for CASSPGQEGLGYTF.

The V and J genes are TRBV5-4 and TRBJ2-3; 8 nucleotides match TRBD1. In germline, CDR1 is SGHNT, CDR2 YYREEE (reference sequence). This CDR3 has 14 amino acids. The V gene end was trimmed by 6 bases and the J gene end by 1 base; junction bases not matched to a gene: 4. The CDR3 sequence is CASTQGAGTDTQYF. The CDR3 DNA is TGTGCCAGCACTCAGGGGGCGGGCACAGATACGCAGTATTTT.

This chain uses TRBV18 with TRBJ1-4; 7 bases align to TRBD1. V dropped 3 bases and J dropped 5; count of bases not matched to a gene: 3. CDR3 length: 14 amino acids. The germline CDR1 and CDR2 sequences are KGHSH and LQKENI. The CDR3 region is CASSPSGGNEKLFF. The CDR3 DNA is TGTGCCAGCTCACCTTCAGGGGGGAATGAAAAACTGTTTTTT. Variable domain in full (rest from reference TRBV18 and TRBJ1-4): NAGVMQNPRHLVRRRGQEARLRCSPMKGHSHVYWYRQLPEEGLKFMVYLQKENIIDESGMPKERFSAEFPKEGPSILRIQQVVRGDSAAYFCASSPSGGNEKLFFGSGTQLSVL.

This clone was observed a single time. V usage is TRBV5-4 and J usage is TRBJ1-3; 7 nucleotides agree with TRBD1. The V segment lost 4 bases and the J segment 2 bases; nucleotides outside the gene matches: 9. This CDR3 region has 16 residues. The germline V gene has CDR1 SGHNT and CDR2 YYREEE (reference sequence). The CDR3 sequence is CASSNFTDRAGNTIYF. The CDR3 DNA is TGTGCCAGCAGCAACTTCACCGACAGGGCTGGAAACACCATATATTTT. Complete variable domain (other parts from reference TRBV5-4 and TRBJ1-3): ETGVTQSPTHLIKTRGQQVTLRCSSQSGHNTVSWYQQALGQGPQFIFQYYREEENGRGNFPPRFSGLQFPNYSSELNVNALELDDSALYLCASSNFTDRAGNTIYFGEGSWLTVV.

The V gene is TRBV19, the J gene TRBJ1-2, with a tentative D call TRBD1 (6 bases). This CDR3 is built from 14 residues. V lost 7 bases, J lost 2 bases, and 14 bases lay in between. The germline CDR1 and CDR2 sequences are LNHDA and SQIVND (reference sequence). CDR3 sequence reads: CASNPGQLNYGYTF. The CDR3 nucleotides are TGTGCCAGTAACCCGGGACAACTAAACTATGGCTACACCTTC.

The V call is TRBV7-9, the J call TRBJ2-3; 7 bases agree with TRBD1. V dropped 3 bases and J dropped 4; count of bases not matched to a gene: 10. The CDR3 is 16 residues long. Germline CDR1 SEHNR, CDR2 FQNEAQ (reference sequence). The CDR3 bases are TGTGCCAGCAGCTTGGAGACAGGGATTATTTCAGATACGCAGTATTTT. As protein: CASSLETGIISDTQYF.

V usage is TRBV9 and J usage is TRBJ1-3, with D tentatively TRBD1 (6 bases). The germline V gene has CDR1 SGDLS and CDR2 YYNGEE. Trimming took 2 bases from V and 4 from J, leaving 13 bases between them. This CDR3 spans 15 amino acids. CDR3 DNA: TGTGCCAGCAGCGTCTTAACAGGGCTCGGAAACACCATATATTTT. This sequence encodes CASSVLTGLGNTIYF.

This clone has more than one count but fewer than ten. The chain recombines TRBV5-1 with TRBJ2-5; D possibly corresponds to TRBD2 (6 bases). CDR3 length equals 18 residues. The germline V gene has CDR1 SGHRS and CDR2 YFSETQ. Trimming pared 0 bases from V and 1 base from J, leaving 19 bases between. DNA of the CDR3: TGCGCCAGCAGCTTGGGACAGAGTCCCGGAGGGCGCCAAGAGACCCAGTACTTC. Its translation is CASSLGQSPGGRQETQYF. Combining the CDR3 with reference TRBV5-1 and TRBJ2-5 gives the whole variable domain KAGVTQTPRYLIKTRGQQVTLSCSPISGHRSVSWYQQTPGQGLQFLFEYFSETQRNKGNFPGRFSGRQFSNSRSEMNVSTLELGDSALYLCASSLGQSPGGRQETQYFGPGTRLLVL.

This clone came up a few times. The chain links TRBV5-1 to TRBJ2-2; TRBD2 aligns across 9 bases. The CDR3 extends over 16 amino acids. CDR1 is SGHRS, CDR2 YFSETQ, per germline. The V and J ends lost 4 bases and 1 base, in that order; junction bases with no gene match: 5. The CDR3 sequence is CASSPSSGVNTGELFF. As DNA, the CDR3 is TGCGCCAGCAGCCCCTCTAGCGGGGTGAACACCGGGGAGCTGTTTTTT.

This clone was seen more than once but under ten times. The V gene is TRBV19, the J gene TRBJ1-5; 8 bases line up with TRBD1. This CDR3 comprises 14 residues. The J segment lost 4 bases and the V segment lost 6 bases, leaving 5 bases of the junction unmatched. The germline CDR1 and CDR2 sequences are LNHDA and SQIVND (reference sequence). This chain's CDR3 is CASRDRDGNQPQHF. DNA of the CDR3: TGTGCCAGTAGGGACAGGGATGGGAATCAGCCCCAGCATTTT.

This clone was observed a handful of times. V usage is TRBV30 and J usage is TRBJ2-7, with 8 bases lining up with TRBD2. Germline CDR1 GTSNPN, CDR2 SVGIG (reference sequence). The CDR3 sequence is 15 residues long. V was pared by 0 bases and J by 6 bases, with 10 bases of the junction left unmatched. DNA of the CDR3: TGTGCCTGGAGTGTACCGTTTAGCGGGACGGGCGAGCAGTACTTC. It is translated as CAWSVPFSGTGEQYF.